The TCR beta chain under discussion was sequenced for a study of shared clonotypes between healthy human individuals. Study-wide results and caveats: Incompleteness in sorted-subset sequencing, despite large depth, was shown by rarefaction. Richness estimates generally favored naive over memory subsets. Clonotypes shared by all four donors outscored non-shared clonotypes in generation probability.

CDR3 size: 16 residues. Germline CDR1 reads MNHNS; CDR2 reads SASEGT. Trimming at V came to 2 bases and at J to 6 bases, leaving 4 bases not matched to a gene. Generated by immunoSEQ multiplex PCR, the TCRdb table keeps only in-frame clones and is missing some. The data show some 350,000 clones, 74% seen once. Concerning this clone: Antigen unknown.

Input material: memory CD4+ T cells sorted from blood. As to subset: CD45RA-negative fraction. The receptor's source is a young man in good health. This chain connects TRBV6-1 to TRBJ2-2; 12 bases agree with TRBD2. The CDR3 reads CASSETLAGGSGELFF. DNA for the CDR3: TGTGCCAGCAGTGAAACGCTAGCGGGAGGGTCCGGGGAGCTGTTTTTT.